Below, one T cell receptor beta chain is given with its context. The antigen remains unidentified. From germline, CDR1 is DFQATT and CDR2 SNEGSKA (reference sequence). V lost 3 bases to trimming and J lost 3 bases, with 9 bases between them. This CDR3 has 13 amino acids. This entry comes from a study of identical twins. Study-wide findings and caveats: Zero-insertion analyses could be partly confounded by invariant MAIT and iNKT cells. Models predicted too little out-of-frame TCR alpha sharing in monozygotic twins. Findings came from cross-sectional statistics, without long-term follow-up of donors.

TCRdb processed the 5' RACE reads anew with MiXCR; each CDR3 protein has one entry. The sample carries about 920,000 distinct CDR3 sequences, more than 9% recorded once. The sample also formed part of further work on yellow fever vaccine responses in identical twins. That study adds: Twins showed a vaccine T cell response that reportedly seemed partly convergent, partly personalized.

The chain joins TRBV20-1 to TRBJ2-1, with D tentatively TRBD1 (6 bases). The sequence derives from a woman between 18 and 30 years old in good health. The material sequenced was PBMCs. DNA for the CDR3: TGCAGTGCTAGTTACAGGGACTACAATGAGCAGTTCTTC. Residues: CSASYRDYNEQFF.